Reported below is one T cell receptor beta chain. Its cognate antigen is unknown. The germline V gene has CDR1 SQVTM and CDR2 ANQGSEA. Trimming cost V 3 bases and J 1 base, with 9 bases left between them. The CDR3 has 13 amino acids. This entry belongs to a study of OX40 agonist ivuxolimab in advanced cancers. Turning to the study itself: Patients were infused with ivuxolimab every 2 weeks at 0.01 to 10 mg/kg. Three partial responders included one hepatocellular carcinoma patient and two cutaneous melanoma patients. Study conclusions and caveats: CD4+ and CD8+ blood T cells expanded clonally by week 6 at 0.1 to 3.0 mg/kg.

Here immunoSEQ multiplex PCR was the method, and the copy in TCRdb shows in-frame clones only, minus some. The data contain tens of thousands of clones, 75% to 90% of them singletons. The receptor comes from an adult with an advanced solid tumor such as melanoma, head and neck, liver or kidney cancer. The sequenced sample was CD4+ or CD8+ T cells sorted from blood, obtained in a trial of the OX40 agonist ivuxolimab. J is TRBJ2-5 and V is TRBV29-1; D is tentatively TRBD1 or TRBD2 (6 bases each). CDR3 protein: CSVEKGGQETQYF. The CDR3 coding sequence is TGCAGCGTTGAGAAGGGGGGCCAAGAGACCCAGTACTTC.